A selection of T cell receptor beta chains follows, all from one sample in a study of cytomegalovirus exposure and HLA in healthy donors. Measured with immunoSEQ multiplex PCR; TCRdb has only the in-frame clones, and not every one. The table includes over 200,000 clones, more than 60% detected once. Source material: PBMCs. Every receptor here comes from a woman between 55 and 75 years old in good health and CMV-seropositive. Both conserved end residues are part of each CDR3. The order of the fields is CDR3 length, V gene, clone size, J gene, D gene, CDR3 protein, CDR3 DNA. D genes are given only for firm matches. A clone size is listed for some rows: how often the clone was seen (once, few, many), or a class if it is expanded.

14	TRBV6-5	-	TRBJ1-1	-	CASSYTGSNTEAFF	TGTGCCAGCAGTTACACAGGGTCGAACACTGAAGCTTTCTTT
11	TRBV28	-	TRBJ2-3	-	CASSLEYTQYF	TGTGCCAGCAGTTTGGAGTATACGCAGTATTTT
14	TRBV6-5	-	TRBJ2-5	-	CASSLQGQQETQYF	TGTGCCAGCAGCCTCCAGGGACAACAAGAGACCCAGTACTTC
17	TRBV4-1	few	TRBJ2-5	-	CASSQALTEILQETQYF	TGCGCCAGCAGCCAAGCTCTCACAGAGATCCTCCAAGAGACCCAGTACTTC
15	TRBV4-1	many	TRBJ2-7	TRBD2	CASSQTSGSMNEQYF	TGCGCCAGCAGCCAAACTAGCGGGAGTATGAACGAGCAGTACTTC
13	TRBV27	-	TRBJ2-7	TRBD2	CASTSGLASEQYF	TGTGCCAGCACCAGCGGACTAGCGAGCGAGCAGTACTTC
16	TRBV4-3	-	TRBJ2-2	-	CASSQAIGESTGELFF	TGCGCCAGCAGCCAAGCGATCGGGGAGAGCACCGGGGAGCTGTTTTTT
15	TRBV6-5	-	TRBJ2-2	-	CASSLGHSNTGELFF	TGTGCCAGCAGTCTCGGACACTCGAACACCGGGGAGCTGTTTTTT
15	TRBV27	-	TRBJ2-7	TRBD1	CASTPTGAIPYEQYF	TGTGCCAGCACCCCGACAGGGGCTATTCCCTACGAGCAGTACTTC
16	TRBV19	-	TRBJ1-4	TRBD1	CASRTTGQGTNEKLFF	TGTGCCAGTAGGACGACGGGACAGGGAACTAATGAAAAACTGTTTTTT
14	TRBV27	-	TRBJ2-7	-	CASSHRDTFDEQYF	TGTGCCAGCAGTCATCGGGACACCTTCGACGAGCAGTACTTC
15	TRBV6-5	-	TRBJ1-1	-	CASSYSTGGDTEAFF	TGTGCCAGCAGTTACTCGACCGGGGGGGACACTGAAGCTTTCTTT
15	TRBV5-4	few	TRBJ1-6	-	CASSLQGLYNSPLHF	TGTGCCAGCAGCTTGCAGGGGCTCTATAATTCACCCCTCCACTTT
15	TRBV4-1	few	TRBJ2-7	-	CASSQWALSTYEQYF	TGCGCCAGCAGCCAGTGGGCGTTATCCACCTACGAGCAGTACTTC
14	TRBV11-2	-	TRBJ2-7	TRBD2	CASSFVAGGGEQYF	TGTGCCAGCAGCTTCGTTGCGGGAGGTGGCGAGCAGTACTTC
20	TRBV12-5	once	TRBJ2-3	TRBD2	CASGYFRLGGSPMTGDTQYF	TGTGCTAGTGGTTACTTCAGACTTGGCGGGAGTCCCATGACCGGAGATACGCAGTATTTT
14	TRBV6-6	-	TRBJ2-1	TRBD2	CASSSSGGDNEQFF	TGTGCCAGCAGTTCTAGCGGGGGAGACAATGAGCAGTTCTTC
14	TRBV10-3	-	TRBJ1-6	TRBD1	CAARTGLANSPLHF	TGTGCCGCAAGGACAGGGCTGGCGAATTCACCCCTCCACTTT
15	TRBV7-3	-	TRBJ1-1	-	CASSPGGEGYTEAFF	TGTGCCAGCAGCCCCGGGGGGGAGGGGTACACTGAAGCTTTCTTT
17	TRBV30	few	TRBJ2-1	TRBD2	CAWNQGSGASSYNEQFF	TGTGCCTGGAATCAAGGGAGCGGGGCCAGCTCCTACAATGAGCAGTTCTTC
15	TRBV7-2	-	TRBJ1-4	TRBD1	CASSQAVAGGEKLFF	TGTGCCAGCAGCCAAGCGGTGGCAGGGGGGGAAAAACTGTTTTTT
15	TRBV6-1	-	TRBJ1-5	TRBD1	CASSGSTGGNQPQHF	TGTGCCAGCAGTGGATCGACAGGGGGCAATCAGCCCCAGCATTTT
14	TRBV5-4	-	TRBJ2-5	-	CASSGPGREETQYF	TGTGCCAGCAGCGGCCCGGGGAGAGAAGAGACCCAGTACTTC
16	TRBV6-1	-	TRBJ1-1	-	CASSEARTGRGTEAFF	TGTGCCAGCAGTGAAGCGCGGACGGGCCGGGGCACTGAAGCTTTCTTT
12	TRBV28	once	TRBJ1-1	-	CATGQLNTEAFF	TGTGCCACGGGACAACTTAACACTGAAGCTTTCTTT
16	TRBV27	-	TRBJ1-2	-	CASSPRLRVTNYGYTF	TGTGCCAGCAGTCCACGACTTAGAGTTACTAACTATGGCTACACCTTC
14	TRBV7-2	-	TRBJ2-7	-	CASSLVGGRNEQYF	TGTGCCAGCAGCTTAGTAGGGGGTCGGAACGAGCAGTACTTC
14	TRBV7-2	-	TRBJ1-1	-	CASSSAASGMIAFF	TGTGCCAGCAGCTCTGCCGCCTCAGGGATGATTGCTTTCTTT
16	TRBV6-1	-	TRBJ1-4	TRBD1	CASSASTGGVTEKLFF	TGTGCCAGCAGTGCCTCGACAGGGGGTGTCACGGAAAAACTGTTTTTT
11	TRBV2	few	TRBJ2-5	-	CASSTEETQYF	TGTGCCAGCAGCACCGAGGAGACCCAGTACTTC
16	TRBV10-1	-	TRBJ2-7	TRBD2	CASSESKAGMNYEQYF	TGCGCCAGCAGTGAGTCTAAAGCGGGAATGAACTACGAGCAGTACTTC
15	TRBV6-4	-	TRBJ1-2	-	CASSPSSAGANGYTF	TGTGCCAGCAGTCCAAGCTCGGCGGGTGCAAACGGCTACACCTTC